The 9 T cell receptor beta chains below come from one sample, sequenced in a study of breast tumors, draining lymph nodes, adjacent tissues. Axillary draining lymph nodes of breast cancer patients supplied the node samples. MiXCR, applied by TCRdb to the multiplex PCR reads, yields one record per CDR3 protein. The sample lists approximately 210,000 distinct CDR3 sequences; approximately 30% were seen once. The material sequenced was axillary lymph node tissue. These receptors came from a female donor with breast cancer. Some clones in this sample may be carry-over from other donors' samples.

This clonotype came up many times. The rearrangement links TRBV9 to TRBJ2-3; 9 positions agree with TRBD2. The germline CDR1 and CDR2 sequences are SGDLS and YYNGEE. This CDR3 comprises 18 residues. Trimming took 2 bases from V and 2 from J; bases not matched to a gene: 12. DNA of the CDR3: TGTGCCAGCAGCGTCGATGGGGGCCTAGCGGGACACACAGATACGCAGTATTTT. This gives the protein CASSVDGGLAGHTDTQYF.

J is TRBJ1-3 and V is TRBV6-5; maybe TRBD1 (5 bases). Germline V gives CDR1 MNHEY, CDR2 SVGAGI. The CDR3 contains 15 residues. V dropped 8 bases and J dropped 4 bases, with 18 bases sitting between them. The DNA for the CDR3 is TGTGCCAGCTTCATAGCGGGGGGTGAAGGAAACACCATATATTTT. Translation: CASFIAGGEGNTIYF.

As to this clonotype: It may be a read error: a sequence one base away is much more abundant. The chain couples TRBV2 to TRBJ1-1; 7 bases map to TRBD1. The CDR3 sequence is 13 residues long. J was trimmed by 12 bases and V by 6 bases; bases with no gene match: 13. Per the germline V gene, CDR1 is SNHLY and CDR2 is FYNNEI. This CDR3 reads CASRKDRLLGTFF. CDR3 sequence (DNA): TGTGCCAGCAGGAAGGACAGGCTGCTGGGGACTTTCTTT.

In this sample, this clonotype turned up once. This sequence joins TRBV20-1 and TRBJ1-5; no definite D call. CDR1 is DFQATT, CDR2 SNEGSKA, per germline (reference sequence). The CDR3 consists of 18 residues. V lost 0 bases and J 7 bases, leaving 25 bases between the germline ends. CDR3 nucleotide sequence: TGCAGTGCTAGAGATCCCGCTAGCGGGAGGCACTACGAGCAGCCCCAGCATTTT. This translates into CSARDPASGRHYEQPQHF.

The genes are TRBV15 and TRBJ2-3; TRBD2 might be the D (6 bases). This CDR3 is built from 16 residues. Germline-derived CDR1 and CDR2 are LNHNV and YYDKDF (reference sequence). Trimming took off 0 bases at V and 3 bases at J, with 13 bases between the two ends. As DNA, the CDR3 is TGTGCCACCAGCAGAGATTCCGGGGGAAGGACAGATACGCAGTATTTT. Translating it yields CATSRDSGGRTDTQYF.

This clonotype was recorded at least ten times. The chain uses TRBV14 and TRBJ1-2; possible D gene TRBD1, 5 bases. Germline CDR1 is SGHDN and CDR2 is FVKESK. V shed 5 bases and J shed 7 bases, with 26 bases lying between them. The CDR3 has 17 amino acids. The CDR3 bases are TGTGCCAGCAGCTCTCTTGCGACGGCAGGGTATGGCTCTGGCTACACCTTC. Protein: CASSSLATAGYGSGYTF.

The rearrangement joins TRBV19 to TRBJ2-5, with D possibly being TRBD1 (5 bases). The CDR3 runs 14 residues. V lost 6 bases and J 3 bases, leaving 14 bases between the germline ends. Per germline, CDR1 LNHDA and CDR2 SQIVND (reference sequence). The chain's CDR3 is CASRLQGSKETQYF. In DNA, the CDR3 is TGTGCCAGTAGGCTCCAGGGCAGCAAAGAGACCCAGTACTTC.

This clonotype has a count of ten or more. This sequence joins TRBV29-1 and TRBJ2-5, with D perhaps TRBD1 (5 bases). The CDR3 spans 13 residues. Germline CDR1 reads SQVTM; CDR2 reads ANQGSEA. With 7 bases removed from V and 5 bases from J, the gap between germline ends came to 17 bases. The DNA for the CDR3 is TGCAGCGCAGCGCAAGGGGCACGGGAGACCCAGTACTTC. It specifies CSAAQGARETQYF. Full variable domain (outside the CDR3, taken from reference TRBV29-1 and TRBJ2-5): SAVISQKPSRDICQRGTSLTIQCQVDSQVTMMFWYRQQPGQSLTLIATANQGSEATYESGFVIDKFPISRPNLTFSTLTVSNMSPEDSSIYLCSAAQGARETQYFGPGTRLLVL.

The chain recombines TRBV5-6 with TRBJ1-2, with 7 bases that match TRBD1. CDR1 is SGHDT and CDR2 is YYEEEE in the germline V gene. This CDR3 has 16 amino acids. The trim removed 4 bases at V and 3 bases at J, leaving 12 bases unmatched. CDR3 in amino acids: CASSRWDSPRDYGYTF. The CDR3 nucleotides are TGTGCCAGCAGCCGGTGGGACAGCCCGAGGGACTATGGCTACACCTTC.